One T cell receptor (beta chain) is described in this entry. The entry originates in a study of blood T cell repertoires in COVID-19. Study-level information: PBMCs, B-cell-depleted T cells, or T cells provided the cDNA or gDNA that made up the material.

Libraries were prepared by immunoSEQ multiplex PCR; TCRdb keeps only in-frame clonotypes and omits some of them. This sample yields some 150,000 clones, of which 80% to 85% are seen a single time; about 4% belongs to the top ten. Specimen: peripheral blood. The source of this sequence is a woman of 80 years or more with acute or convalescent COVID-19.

CDR3 protein: CASSFAGRNSGNTIYF. The CDR3 DNA sequence: TGTGCCAGCAGCTTTGCGGGCCGGAACTCTGGAAACACCATATATTTT. The rearrangement links TRBV7-2 to TRBJ1-3; D ambiguous. Trimming removed 3 bases at V and 0 bases at J, with 12 bases between. This CDR3 spans 16 amino acids. Germline V gene data show CDR1 as SGHTA and CDR2 as FQGNSA. Complete variable domain (other parts from reference TRBV7-2 and TRBJ1-3): GAGVSQSPSNKVTEKGKDVELRCDPISGHTALYWYRQSLGQGLEFLIYFQGNSAPDKSGLPSDRFSAERTGGSVSTLTIQRTQQEDSAVYLCASSFAGRNSGNTIYFGEGSWLTVV.